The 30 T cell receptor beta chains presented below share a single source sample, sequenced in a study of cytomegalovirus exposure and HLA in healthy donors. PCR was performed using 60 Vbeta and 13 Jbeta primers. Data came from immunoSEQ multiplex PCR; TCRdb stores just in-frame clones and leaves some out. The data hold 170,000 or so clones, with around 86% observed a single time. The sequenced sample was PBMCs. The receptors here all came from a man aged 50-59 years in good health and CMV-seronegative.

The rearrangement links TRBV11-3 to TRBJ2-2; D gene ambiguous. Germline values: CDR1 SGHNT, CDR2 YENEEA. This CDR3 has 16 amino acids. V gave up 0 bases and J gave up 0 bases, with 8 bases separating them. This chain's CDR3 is CASSLDQTSNTGELFF. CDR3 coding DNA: TGTGCCAGCAGCTTAGACCAGACTTCGAACACCGGGGAGCTGTTTTTT.

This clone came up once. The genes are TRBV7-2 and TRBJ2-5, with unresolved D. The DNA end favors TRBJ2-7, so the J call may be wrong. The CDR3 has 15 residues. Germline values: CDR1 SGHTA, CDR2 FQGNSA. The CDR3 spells CASSLGRSPSYEQYF. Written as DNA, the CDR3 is TGTGCCAGCAGCTTAGGGCGGTCCCCCTCCTACGAGCAGTACTTC.

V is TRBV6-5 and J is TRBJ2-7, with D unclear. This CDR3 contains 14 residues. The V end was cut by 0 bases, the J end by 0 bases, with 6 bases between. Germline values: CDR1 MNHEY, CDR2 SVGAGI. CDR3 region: CASSYSASSYEQYF. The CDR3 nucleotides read TGTGCCAGCAGTTACTCGGCCAGCTCCTACGAGCAGTACTTC.

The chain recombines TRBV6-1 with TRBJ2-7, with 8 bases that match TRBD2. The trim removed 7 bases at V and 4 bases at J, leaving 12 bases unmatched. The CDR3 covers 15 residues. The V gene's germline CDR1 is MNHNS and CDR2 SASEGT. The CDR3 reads CASKRTGTSGYEQYF. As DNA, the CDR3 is TGTGCCAGCAAGAGGACCGGGACTAGTGGGTACGAGCAGTACTTC.

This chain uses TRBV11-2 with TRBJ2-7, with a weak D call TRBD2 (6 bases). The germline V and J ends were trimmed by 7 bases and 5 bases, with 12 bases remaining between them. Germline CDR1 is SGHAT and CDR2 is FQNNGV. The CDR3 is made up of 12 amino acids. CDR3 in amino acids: CASIRGLNEQYF. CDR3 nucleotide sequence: TGTGCCAGCATCCGGGGACTGAACGAGCAGTACTTC. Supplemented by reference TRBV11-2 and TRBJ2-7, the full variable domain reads EAGVAQSPRYKIIEKRQSVAFWCNPISGHATLYWYQQILGQGPKLLIQFQNNGVVDDSQLPKDRFSAERLKGVDSTLKIQPAKLEDSAVYLCASIRGLNEQYFGPGTRLTVT.

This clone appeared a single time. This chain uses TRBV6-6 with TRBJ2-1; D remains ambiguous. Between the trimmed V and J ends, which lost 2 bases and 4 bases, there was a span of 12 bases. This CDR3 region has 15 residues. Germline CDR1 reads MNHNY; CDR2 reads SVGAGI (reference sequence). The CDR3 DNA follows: TGTGCCAGCAGTTACGGAGACCTTTCGTACAATGAGCAGTTCTTC. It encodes CASSYGDLSYNEQFF.

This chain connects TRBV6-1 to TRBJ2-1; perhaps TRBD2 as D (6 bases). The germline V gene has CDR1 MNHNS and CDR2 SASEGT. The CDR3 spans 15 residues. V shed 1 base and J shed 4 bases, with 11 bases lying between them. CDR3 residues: CASSEVPAGYNEQFF. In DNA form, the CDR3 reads TGTGCCAGCAGTGAAGTCCCAGCGGGTTACAATGAGCAGTTCTTC.

CDR3 region: CASSATVGANVLTF. The CDR3 nucleotides are TGTGCCAGCAGTGCCACAGTGGGGGCCAACGTCCTGACTTTC. The rearrangement links TRBV6-1 to TRBJ2-6; no reliable D call. V dropped 4 bases and J dropped 4 bases, with 8 bases sitting between them. The CDR3 consists of 14 residues. Germline CDR1 and CDR2: MNHNS and SASEGT.

The CDR3 here is CATAVGGSSYNEQFF. CDR3 bases: TGTGCCACCGCCGTGGGGGGAAGCTCCTACAATGAGCAGTTCTTC. The genes are TRBV5-5 and TRBJ2-1, with TRBD2 as a possible D gene (6 bases). Per the germline V gene, CDR1 is SGHKS and CDR2 is YYEKEE (reference sequence). This CDR3 has 15 residues. With 9 bases removed from V and 0 bases from J, the gap between germline ends came to 16 bases.

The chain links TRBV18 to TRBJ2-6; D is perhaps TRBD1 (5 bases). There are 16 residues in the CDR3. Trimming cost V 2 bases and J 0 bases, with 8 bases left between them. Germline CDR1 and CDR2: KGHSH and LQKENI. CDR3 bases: TGTGCCAGCTCACCAGGACATAGCTCTGGGGCCAACGTCCTGACTTTC. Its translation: CASSPGHSSGANVLTF.

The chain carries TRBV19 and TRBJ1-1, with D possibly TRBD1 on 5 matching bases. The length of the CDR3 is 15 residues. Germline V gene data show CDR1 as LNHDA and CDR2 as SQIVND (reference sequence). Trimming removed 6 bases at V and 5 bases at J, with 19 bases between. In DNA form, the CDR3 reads TGTGCCAGTAGCCTTCCCCTCCCGACAGTAACTGAAGCTTTCTTT. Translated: CASSLPLPTVTEAFF.

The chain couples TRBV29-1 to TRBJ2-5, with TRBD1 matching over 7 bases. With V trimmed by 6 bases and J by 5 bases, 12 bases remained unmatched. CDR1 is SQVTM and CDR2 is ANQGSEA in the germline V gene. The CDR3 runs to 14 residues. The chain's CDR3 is CSVVRQGQRETQYF. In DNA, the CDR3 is TGCAGCGTCGTTAGACAGGGACAGAGGGAGACCCAGTACTTC.

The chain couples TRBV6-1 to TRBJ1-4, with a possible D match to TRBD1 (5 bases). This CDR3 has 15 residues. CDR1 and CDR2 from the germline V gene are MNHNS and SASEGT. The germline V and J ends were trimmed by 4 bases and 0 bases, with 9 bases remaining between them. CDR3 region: CASSATVATNEKLFF. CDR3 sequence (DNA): TGTGCCAGCAGTGCGACAGTAGCAACTAATGAAAAACTGTTTTTT.

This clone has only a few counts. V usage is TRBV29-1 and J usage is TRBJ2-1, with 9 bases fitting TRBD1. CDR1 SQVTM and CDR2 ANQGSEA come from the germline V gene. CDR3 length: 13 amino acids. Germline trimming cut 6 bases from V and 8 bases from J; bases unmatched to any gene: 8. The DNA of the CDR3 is TGCAGCGTCCAGGGACAGGGTCGATATGAGCAGTTCTTC. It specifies CSVQGQGRYEQFF.

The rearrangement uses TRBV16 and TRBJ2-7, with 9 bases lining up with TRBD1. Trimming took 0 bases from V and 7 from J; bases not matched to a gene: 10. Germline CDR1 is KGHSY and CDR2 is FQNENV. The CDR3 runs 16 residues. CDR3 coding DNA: TGTGCCAGCAGCCAATCACAGGGGGCCGGCTTTGGGGAGCAGTACTTC. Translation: CASSQSQGAGFGEQYF.

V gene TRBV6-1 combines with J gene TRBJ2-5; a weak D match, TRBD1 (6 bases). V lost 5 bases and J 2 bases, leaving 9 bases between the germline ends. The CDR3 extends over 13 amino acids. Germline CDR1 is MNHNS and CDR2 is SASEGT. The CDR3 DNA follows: TGTGCCAGCAGTCCGGGACAACAAGAGACCCAGTACTTC. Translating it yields CASSPGQQETQYF.

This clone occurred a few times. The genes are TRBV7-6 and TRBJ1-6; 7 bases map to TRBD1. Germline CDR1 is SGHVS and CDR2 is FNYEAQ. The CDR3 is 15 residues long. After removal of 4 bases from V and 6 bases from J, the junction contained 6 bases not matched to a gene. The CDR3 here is CASSSQQGFNSPLHF. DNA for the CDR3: TGTGCCAGCAGCTCCCAACAGGGGTTTAATTCACCCCTCCACTTT.

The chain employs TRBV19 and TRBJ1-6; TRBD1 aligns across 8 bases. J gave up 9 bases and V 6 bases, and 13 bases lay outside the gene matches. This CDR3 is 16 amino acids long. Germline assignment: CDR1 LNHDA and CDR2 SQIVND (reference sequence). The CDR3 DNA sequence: TGTGCCAGTAGGAAGGGACAGGCCCGCGAAGGTTCACCCCTCCACTTT. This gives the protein CASRKGQAREGSPLHF.

The CDR3 DNA is TGTGCCACCCTCCAACAGGGGGTCTCCTACGAGCAGTACTTC. This translates into CATLQQGVSYEQYF. The chain employs TRBV28 and TRBJ2-7; the match to TRBD1 covers 8 bases. The CDR3 covers 14 residues. In germline, CDR1 is MDHEN, CDR2 SYDVKM. Trimming removed 10 bases from V and 0 bases from J; junction bases left unmatched: 8. Together with reference TRBV28 and TRBJ2-7, the CDR3 gives the full variable domain: DVKVTQSSRYLVKRTGEKVFLECVQDMDHENMFWYRQDPGLGLRLIYFSYDVKMKEKGDIPEGYSVSREKKERFSLILESASTNQTSMYLCATLQQGVSYEQYFGPGTRLTVT.

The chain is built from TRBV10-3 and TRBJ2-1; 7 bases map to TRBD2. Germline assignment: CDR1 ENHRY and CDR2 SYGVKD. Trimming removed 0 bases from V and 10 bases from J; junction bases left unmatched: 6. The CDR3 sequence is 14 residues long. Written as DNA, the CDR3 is TGTGCCATCAGTGAGTCGGGCAGGGAGGGCGAGCAGTTCTTC. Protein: CAISESGREGEQFF.

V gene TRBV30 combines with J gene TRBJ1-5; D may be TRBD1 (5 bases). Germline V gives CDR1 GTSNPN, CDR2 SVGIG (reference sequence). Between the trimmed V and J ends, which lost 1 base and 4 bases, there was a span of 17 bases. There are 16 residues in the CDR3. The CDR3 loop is CAWSGGGGGSNQPQHF. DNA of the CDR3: TGTGCCTGGAGTGGGGGCGGGGGGGGGTCTAATCAGCCCCAGCATTTT.

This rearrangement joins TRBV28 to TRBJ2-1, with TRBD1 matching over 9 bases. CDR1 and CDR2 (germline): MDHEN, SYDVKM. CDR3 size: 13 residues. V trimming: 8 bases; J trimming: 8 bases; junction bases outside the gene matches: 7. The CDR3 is CASLRQGVDEQFF. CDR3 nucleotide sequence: TGTGCCAGCTTAAGACAGGGGGTCGATGAGCAGTTCTTC.

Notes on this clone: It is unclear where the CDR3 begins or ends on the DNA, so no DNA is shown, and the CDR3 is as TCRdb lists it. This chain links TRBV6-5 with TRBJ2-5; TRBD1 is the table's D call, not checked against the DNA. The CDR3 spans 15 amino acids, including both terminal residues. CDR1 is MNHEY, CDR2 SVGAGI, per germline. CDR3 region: CASSSSGQAQETQYF.

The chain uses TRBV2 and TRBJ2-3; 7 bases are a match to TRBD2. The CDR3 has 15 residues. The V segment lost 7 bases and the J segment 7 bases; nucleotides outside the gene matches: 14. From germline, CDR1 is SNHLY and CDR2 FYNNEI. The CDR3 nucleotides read TGTGCCAGCACTAAAGAGGGAGGGCCGATTTATACGCAGTATTTT. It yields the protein CASTKEGGPIYTQYF.

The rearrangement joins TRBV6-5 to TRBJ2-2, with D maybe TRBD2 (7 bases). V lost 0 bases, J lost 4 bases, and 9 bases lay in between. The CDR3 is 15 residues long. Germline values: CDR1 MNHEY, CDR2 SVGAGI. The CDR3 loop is CASSYSGGATGELFF. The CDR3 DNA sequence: TGTGCCAGCAGTTACTCGGGGGGGGCCACCGGGGAGCTGTTTTTT.

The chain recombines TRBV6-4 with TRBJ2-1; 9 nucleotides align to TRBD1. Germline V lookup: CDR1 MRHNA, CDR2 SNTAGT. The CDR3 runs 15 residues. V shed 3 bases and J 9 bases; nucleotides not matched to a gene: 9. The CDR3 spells CASSEGGQGSGEQFF. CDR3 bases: TGTGCCAGCAGTGAAGGGGGACAGGGATCGGGTGAGCAGTTCTTC.

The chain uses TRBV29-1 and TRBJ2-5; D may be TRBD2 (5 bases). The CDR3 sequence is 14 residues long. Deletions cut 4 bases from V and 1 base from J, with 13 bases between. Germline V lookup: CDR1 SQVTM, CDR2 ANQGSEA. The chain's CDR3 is CSVVPLSVQETQYF. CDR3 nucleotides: TGCAGCGTTGTCCCCCTTAGCGTCCAAGAGACCCAGTACTTC.

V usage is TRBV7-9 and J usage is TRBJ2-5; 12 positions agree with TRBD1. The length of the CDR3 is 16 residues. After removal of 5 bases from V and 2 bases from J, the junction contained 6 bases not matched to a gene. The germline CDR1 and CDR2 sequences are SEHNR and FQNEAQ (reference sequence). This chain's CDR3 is CASSGGQGARQETQYF. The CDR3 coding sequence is TGTGCCAGCAGCGGGGGACAGGGGGCGAGGCAAGAGACCCAGTACTTC.

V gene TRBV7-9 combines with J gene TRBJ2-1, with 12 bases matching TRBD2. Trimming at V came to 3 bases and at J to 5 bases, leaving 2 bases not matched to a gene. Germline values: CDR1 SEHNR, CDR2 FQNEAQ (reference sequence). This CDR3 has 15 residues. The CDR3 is CASSLTSGSNNEQFF. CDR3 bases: TGTGCCAGCAGCTTGACTAGCGGGAGTAACAATGAGCAGTTCTTC.

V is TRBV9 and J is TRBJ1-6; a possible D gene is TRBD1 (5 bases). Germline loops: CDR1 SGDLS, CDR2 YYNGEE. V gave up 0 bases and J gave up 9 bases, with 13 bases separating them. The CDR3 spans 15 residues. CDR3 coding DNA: TGTGCCAGCAGCGTAGTTAGAGGGGAGGGTTCACCCCTCCACTTT. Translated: CASSVVRGEGSPLHF.